The clone carrying this TCR beta chain was counted many times. Its antigen is currently unknown. J gave up 1 base and V 4 bases, and 6 bases lay outside the gene matches. The CDR3 spans 16 residues. CDR1 and CDR2 from the germline V gene are SGHTA and FQGNSA. This entry belongs to a study of breast tumors, draining lymph nodes, adjacent tissues. One entry per CDR3 protein results from TCRdb running MiXCR on the multiplex PCR reads. Of approximately 230,000 distinct CDR3 sequences listed, around 34% are singletons. Breast cancer patients provided tissue from their axillary draining lymph nodes. Overall study results and limits: Tumors had less TCR diversity than lymph nodes, more than nontumor tissue.

The source is a female donor with breast cancer. Some clones in this sample may be carry-over from other donors' samples. The V gene is TRBV7-2, the J gene TRBJ2-1; TRBD2 agrees at 8 bases. The sequencing input was axillary lymph node tissue. The CDR3 reads CASSSTTSGSYNEQFF. As DNA, the CDR3 is TGTGCCAGCAGCTCTACTACTAGCGGTTCCTACAATGAGCAGTTCTTC.